Presented here are 27 T cell receptor beta chains from one specimen sequenced in a study of blood T cells in healthy people across ages. A second PCR of 7 to 11 cycles used a sample-barcoded 5' primer and a J-beta primer mix. TCRdb recomputed calls from the 5' RACE reads with MiXCR, one row per CDR3 protein. The table has about 1,400,000 distinct CDR3 sequences, 42% seen once. The specimen sequenced was blood. All receptors derive from a woman between 18 and 30 years old in good health.

There are a few counts of this clonotype. The rearrangement links TRBV13 to TRBJ2-1, with a possible D match to TRBD2 (7 bases). The CDR3 contains 14 residues. Germline V lookup: CDR1 PRHDT, CDR2 FYEKMQ (reference sequence). With 6 bases removed from V and 10 bases from J, the gap between germline ends came to 19 bases. The CDR3 loop reads CASSGGGGKGEQFF. As DNA, the CDR3 is TGTGCCAGCAGTGGGGGCGGGGGAAAGGGAGAGCAGTTCTTC. The full variable domain, rest sourced from reference TRBV13 and TRBJ2-1, is AAGVIQSPRHLIKEKRETATLKCYPIPRHDTVYWYQQGPGQDPQFLISFYEKMQSDKGSIPDRFSAQQFSDYHSELNMSSLELGDSALYFCASSGGGGKGEQFFGPGTRLTVL.

This clonotype was seen a few times. The V gene is TRBV15, the J gene TRBJ2-7, with TRBD2 matching 10 bases. CDR3 size: 16 residues. J lost 0 bases, V lost 6 bases, and 8 bases had no gene match. Germline V CDR1 and CDR2: LNHNV, YYDKDF (reference sequence). CDR3 protein: CATSLYASGSSYEQYF. For the CDR3, the DNA is TGTGCCACCAGTCTCTACGCTAGCGGGAGCTCCTACGAGCAGTACTTC.

J is TRBJ1-5 and V is TRBV6-6; D unresolved. CDR1 is MNHNY, CDR2 SVGAGI, per germline (reference sequence). This CDR3 contains 14 residues. The V end was cut by 0 bases, the J end by 6 bases, with 9 bases between. CDR3 loop: CASSYSAEGQPQHF. As DNA, the CDR3 is TGTGCCAGCAGTTACTCGGCCGAGGGTCAGCCCCAGCATTTT.

The V call is TRBV6-2 or TRBV6-3, the J call TRBJ2-1, with TRBD2 matching 13 bases. Germline values: CDR1 MNHEY, CDR2 SVGEGT. The CDR3 consists of 14 residues. Germline trimming cut 6 bases from V and 8 bases from J; bases unmatched to any gene: 4. The CDR3 DNA follows: TGTGCCAGCAGGACTAGCGGGGGGAATCATGAGCAGTTCTTC. Protein product: CASRTSGGNHEQFF.

The chain couples TRBV28 to TRBJ2-7; 9 nucleotides match TRBD1. V lost 5 bases, J lost 0 bases, and 8 bases stayed unmatched. The CDR3 extends over 16 amino acids. From germline, CDR1 is MDHEN and CDR2 SYDVKM. The CDR3 region has the DNA TGTGCCAGCAGTCCCCAGGGACAGGGCCCCTCCTACGAGCAGTACTTC. Translating gives CASSPQGQGPSYEQYF.

V usage is TRBV11-2 and J usage is TRBJ1-1; D is possibly TRBD1 (5 bases). Trimming cost V 1 base and J 4 bases, with 13 bases left between them. This CDR3 has 15 residues. CDR1 SGHAT and CDR2 FQNNGV come from the germline V gene. The CDR3 nucleotides read TGTGCCAGCAGCTTAGTCGGGGGATTGGGCACTGAAGCTTTCTTT. This translates into CASSLVGGLGTEAFF.

The rearrangement links TRBV12-3 or TRBV12-4 to TRBJ2-2, with 9 bases lining up with TRBD2. The length of the CDR3 is 18 residues. V trimming: 6 bases; J trimming: 4 bases; junction bases outside the gene matches: 15. CDR3 bases: TGTGCCAGCAGCCAGTTAGGAGTAGCGGGAGAAGGCACCGGGGAGCTGTTTTTT. This sequence encodes CASSQLGVAGEGTGELFF.

This clonotype was detected a few times. The chain links TRBV5-5 to TRBJ1-2; D call uncertain. V lost 3 bases and J 0 bases, leaving 9 bases between the germline ends. The CDR3 has 14 amino acids. The germline CDR1 and CDR2 sequences are SGHKS and YYEKEE (reference sequence). The DNA of the CDR3 is TGTGCCAGCAGCTCCGCCATGGCTAACTATGGCTACACCTTC. Translation: CASSSAMANYGYTF.

The chain uses TRBV15 and TRBJ2-1, with no clear D. CDR3 length: 16 amino acids. With 3 bases removed from V and 3 bases from J, the gap between germline ends came to 15 bases. Germline assignment: CDR1 LNHNV and CDR2 YYDKDF (reference sequence). The CDR3 protein is CATSRRLGGLYNEQFF. The CDR3 DNA sequence: TGTGCCACCAGCAGGCGTCTGGGTGGTCTCTACAATGAGCAGTTCTTC. Drawing the rest from reference TRBV15 and TRBJ2-1, the complete variable domain is DAMVIQNPRYQVTQFGKPVTLSCSQTLNHNVMYWYQQKSSQAPKLLFHYYDKDFNNEADTPDNFQSRRPNTSFCFLDIRSPGLGDTAMYLCATSRRLGGLYNEQFFGPGTRLTVL.

This rearrangement joins TRBV7-2 to TRBJ2-4; 7 positions agree with TRBD2. This CDR3 is 17 amino acids long. Trimming cost V 3 bases and J 7 bases; bases outside gene matches: 15. Germline values: CDR1 SGHTA, CDR2 FQGNSA. CDR3 coding DNA: TGTGCCAGCAGCTTTTATGGGGGAGGGAAAGCCGGGAACATTCAGTACTTC. It is translated as CASSFYGGGKAGNIQYF.

This chain connects TRBV4-1 to TRBJ1-6; TRBD1 matches at 9 bases. Germline V lookup: CDR1 MGHRA, CDR2 YSYEKL. J was trimmed by 0 bases and V by 4 bases; bases with no gene match: 10. The length of the CDR3 is 19 residues. The CDR3 is CASSPTRTGDSSYNSPLHF. The CDR3 DNA is TGCGCCAGCAGCCCAACCCGGACAGGGGACAGCTCCTATAATTCACCCCTCCACTTT.

The gene calls are TRBV2 and TRBJ1-1, with 8 bases that match TRBD1. V was pared by 9 bases and J by 5 bases, with 11 bases of the junction left unmatched. The CDR3 length is 14 residues. CDR1 is SNHLY and CDR2 is FYNNEI in the germline V gene. CDR3 DNA: TGTGCCAGTGGCCCGCGACAGGGGTCTACTGAAGCTTTCTTT. It codes for CASGPRQGSTEAFF.

The J gene is TRBJ2-2, the V gene TRBV4-1, with no clear D. The CDR3 loop spans 16 amino acids. Germline CDR1 is MGHRA and CDR2 is YSYEKL. V shed 3 bases and J shed 6 bases, with 17 bases lying between them. CDR3 in DNA: TGCGCCAGCAGCCACCTCCTCCGAAAGGTTTCCGGGGAGCTGTTTTTT. Translating gives CASSHLLRKVSGELFF.

The chain carries TRBV2 and TRBJ2-1, with TRBD1 matching 9 bases. Germline-derived CDR1 and CDR2 are SNHLY and FYNNEI. This CDR3 is built from 17 residues. V was pared by 7 bases and J by 3 bases, with 13 bases of the junction left unmatched. The CDR3 bases are TGTGCCAGCACCCAGTGGGGGGGACAGGGAGACTACAATGAGCAGTTCTTC. Protein: CASTQWGGQGDYNEQFF.

The chain couples TRBV11-2 to TRBJ2-5; TRBD2 aligns across 12 bases. The CDR3 extends over 16 amino acids. Germline V gene data show CDR1 as SGHAT and CDR2 as FQNNGV. J lost 11 bases, V lost 5 bases, and 15 bases had no gene match. CDR3 DNA sequence: TGTGCCAGCAGCACGGCCCTAGCGGGAGGGTTAGGTGAGCAGTACTTC. This sequence encodes CASSTALAGGLGEQYF. The full variable domain, rest sourced from reference TRBV11-2 and TRBJ2-5, is EAGVAQSPRYKIIEKRQSVAFWCNPISGHATLYWYQQILGQGPKLLIQFQNNGVVDDSQLPKDRFSAERLKGVDSTLKIQPAKLEDSAVYLCASSTALAGGLGEQYFGPGTRLLVL.

This clonotype turned up a few times. The chain is built from TRBV20-1 and TRBJ2-1, with D hard to call. The germline V and J ends were trimmed by 2 bases and 5 bases, with 7 bases remaining between them. The CDR3 sequence is 12 residues long. CDR1 DFQATT and CDR2 SNEGSKA come from the germline V gene (reference sequence). The CDR3 sequence is CSARTQNNEQFF. CDR3 DNA sequence: TGCAGTGCTAGAACGCAGAACAATGAGCAGTTCTTC.

This clonotype showed up just a few times. In DNA, the CDR3 is TGCAGTGCTCAGAGACAGGGAGGCACAGATACGCAGTATTTT. Translating it yields CSAQRQGGTDTQYF. The rearrangement uses TRBV20-1 and TRBJ2-3, with TRBD1 identical over 7 bases. Germline V gene sequence: CDR1 DFQATT, CDR2 SNEGSKA (reference sequence). There are 14 residues in the CDR3. V was pared by 5 bases and J by 1 base, with 6 bases of the junction left unmatched.

A few counts support this clonotype. This sequence joins TRBV9 and TRBJ2-1; no clear D gene. The CDR3 has 15 amino acids. V shed 1 base and J shed 6 bases, with 14 bases lying between them. The germline gives CDR1 SGDLS, CDR2 YYNGEE. In DNA, the CDR3 is TGTGCCAGCAGCGTAACCCTCATATGGGGCAATGAGCAGTTCTTC. This translates into CASSVTLIWGNEQFF.

This chain joins TRBV2 and TRBJ1-5; D is perhaps TRBD1 (5 bases). The CDR3 totals 13 residues. Germline assignment: CDR1 SNHLY and CDR2 FYNNEI. Deletions cut 8 bases from V and 3 bases from J, with 11 bases between. The CDR3 DNA is TGTGCCAGCGGTGGGACGGACAATCAGCCCCAGCATTTT. This codes for CASGGTDNQPQHF. Combining the CDR3 with reference TRBV2 and TRBJ1-5 gives the whole variable domain EPEVTQTPSHQVTQMGQEVILRCVPISNHLYFYWYRQILGQKVEFLVSFYNNEISEKSEIFDDQFSVERPDGSNFTLKIRSTKLEDSAMYFCASGGTDNQPQHFGDGTRLSIL.

V and J are TRBV28 and TRBJ1-1, with a tentative D call TRBD1 (6 bases). Germline V lookup: CDR1 MDHEN, CDR2 SYDVKM. This CDR3 is built from 15 residues. The V end was cut by 5 bases, the J end by 1 base, with 14 bases between. CDR3 residues: CASSPHRDANTEAFF. CDR3 DNA sequence: TGTGCCAGCAGTCCGCACAGGGACGCGAACACTGAAGCTTTCTTT.

The chain is built from TRBV30 and TRBJ1-1; no clear D gene. Germline loops: CDR1 GTSNPN, CDR2 SVGIG (reference sequence). The CDR3 consists of 12 residues. V lost 6 bases and J lost 2, with 10 bases in between. CDR3 DNA: TGTGCCTGCCGAAGGAGTAACACTGAAGCTTTCTTT. Protein sequence: CACRRSNTEAFF.

The chain employs TRBV15 and TRBJ2-1; no firm D call. V dropped 1 base and J dropped 11 bases, with 9 bases sitting between them. The germline CDR1 and CDR2 sequences are LNHNV and YYDKDF (reference sequence). This CDR3 is built from 12 residues. The CDR3 sequence is CATSRVARQQFF. The CDR3, as DNA: TGTGCCACCAGCAGAGTTGCAAGGCAGCAGTTCTTC.

This chain uses TRBV15 with TRBJ1-2, with D uncertain. V dropped 0 bases and J dropped 2 bases, with 16 bases sitting between them. The germline gives CDR1 LNHNV, CDR2 YYDKDF (reference sequence). The CDR3 loop spans 17 amino acids. The CDR3 coding sequence is TGTGCCACCAGCAGAGATCCCCGGGAGAGGAGGAACTATGGCTACACCTTC. It is translated as CATSRDPRERRNYGYTF. The entire variable domain, with the rest obtained from reference TRBV15 and TRBJ1-2, is as follows: DAMVIQNPRYQVTQFGKPVTLSCSQTLNHNVMYWYQQKSSQAPKLLFHYYDKDFNNEADTPDNFQSRRPNTSFCFLDIRSPGLGDTAMYLCATSRDPRERRNYGYTFGSGTRLTVV.

A remark on this clonotype: Sequence at one end of the junction differs from germline and may be a read error. The V call is TRBV10-1, the J call TRBJ2-1, with D possibly matching TRBD1 (5 bases). CDR1 WNHNN and CDR2 SYGVQD come from the germline V gene (reference sequence). This CDR3 region has 17 residues. CDR3 sequence (DNA): TGCGTCAGCAGTGCCGCTTCAGGGTTAGGGTTTGGCAATGAGCAGTTCTTC. Amino acid sequence: CVSSAASGLGFGNEQFF.

This clonotype was seen only a few times. The V gene is TRBV20-1, the J gene TRBJ1-3; a possible D gene is TRBD1 (6 bases). Germline CDR1 reads DFQATT; CDR2 reads SNEGSKA (reference sequence). This CDR3 is 13 amino acids long. V shed 7 bases and J shed 0 bases, with 10 bases lying between them. The CDR3: CSVQGPSGNTIYF. DNA of the CDR3: TGCAGTGTACAGGGTCCCTCTGGAAACACCATATATTTT.

There are a few counts of this clonotype. This chain joins TRBV20-1 and TRBJ2-1; 11 bases line up with TRBD2. The CDR3 contains 15 residues. Losses at the gene ends were 6 bases for V and 0 bases for J; bases not matched to a gene: 4. Germline CDR1 and CDR2: DFQATT and SNEGSKA (reference sequence). The CDR3 protein is CSALAGGSSYNEQFF. For the CDR3, the DNA is TGCAGTGCCCTAGCGGGGGGAAGCTCCTACAATGAGCAGTTCTTC.

The chain links TRBV7-2 to TRBJ2-1; D is possibly TRBD2 (5 bases). V was cut by 7 bases and J by 8 bases, with 18 bases left in between. The CDR3 covers 14 residues. CDR1 is SGHTA and CDR2 is FQGNSA in the germline V gene. The CDR3 DNA reads TGTGCCAGCAACACTCCAACTAGTGGCGATGAGCAGTTCTTC. It encodes CASNTPTSGDEQFF.